The TCR beta chain under discussion was sequenced for a study of blood T cell repertoires in COVID-19. Background on the study: Specimens from acute and convalescent COVID-19 originated in the United States, Italy and Spain. From T cells, B-cell-depleted T cells, or PBMCs came the material, which was cDNA or gDNA.

As originally analysed: Scientists estimated how many nucleated cells there were by amplifying reference gene primers. Clones were read by immunoSEQ multiplex PCR, and TCRdb kept only the in-frame ones, dropping some. That table is the source of V, J and clone size, and D and trimming were worked out from the DNA. The table has about 280,000 clones, roughly 89% seen once. Looked up from germline, CDR1 is MNHNY and CDR2 is SVGAGI (reference sequence). V lost 0 bases and J lost 7; bases outside the gene matches: 7. This CDR3 spans 16 amino acids. The receptor was isolated from a man in his forties with acute or convalescent COVID-19. V usage is TRBV6-6 and J usage is TRBJ2-1; 9 bases match TRBD1. The sequenced sample was peripheral blood. The CDR3 loop is CASSYSRGDRENEQFF. As DNA, the CDR3 is TGTGCCAGCAGTTACTCCCGCGGGGACAGGGAAAATGAGCAGTTCTTC.